The 5 T cell receptor beta chains listed next were all sequenced from one sample in a study of naive CD8 T cells in extremely preterm neonates. Profiled with immunoSEQ multiplex PCR; TCRdb holds only in-frame clones, not every one. The sample records under 7,000 clones, around 98% being singletons. Without labor or membrane rupture, elective cesareans at roughly 37-42 weeks supplied term cord blood. Sequencing used naive CD8+ T cells from cord blood. The receptor source for this set is a newborn in good health.

The V and J genes are TRBV5-8 and TRBJ2-7; TRBD1 aligns across 11 bases. V lost 3 bases, J lost 3 bases, and 2 bases stayed unmatched. Germline CDR1 is SGHTS and CDR2 is YDEGEE. CDR3 size: 14 residues. CDR3 residues: CASSWGTGGYEQYF. The DNA of the CDR3 is TGTGCCAGCAGCTGGGGGACAGGGGGCTACGAGCAGTACTTC.

The V call is TRBV4-3, the J call TRBJ2-3; D perhaps matches TRBD2 (5 bases). The CDR3 totals 18 residues. Deletions cut 0 bases from V and 3 bases from J, with 19 bases between. Looked up from germline, CDR1 is LGHNA and CDR2 is YSLEER. The CDR3 loop reads CASSQDGRWVGVTDTQYF. CDR3 nucleotide sequence: TGCGCCAGCAGCCAAGACGGCAGATGGGTCGGGGTTACAGATACGCAGTATTTT.

The CDR3 DNA is TGTGCCAGCAGCTTCCCTGGCGGGGGCGGGAACACCGGGGAGCTGTTTTTT. Amino acids: CASSFPGGGGNTGELFF. This chain joins TRBV7-9 and TRBJ2-2, with a possible D match to TRBD2 (7 bases). This CDR3 is built from 17 residues. The germline CDR1 and CDR2 sequences are SEHNR and FQNEAQ (reference sequence). V shed 3 bases and J shed 1 base, with 15 bases lying between them.

The rearrangement links TRBV27 to TRBJ1-1; D uncertain. Between the trimmed V and J ends, which lost 0 bases and 11 bases, there was a span of 13 bases. The CDR3 covers 13 residues. Germline CDR1 MNHEY, CDR2 SMNVEV (reference sequence). The CDR3: CASSLSFSSVAFF. In DNA, the CDR3 is TGTGCCAGCAGTTTATCGTTTTCGAGTGTGGCTTTCTTT.

The genes are TRBV4-1 and TRBJ2-3; 8 bases fit TRBD2. The CDR3 totals 16 residues. The V segment lost 0 bases and the J segment 3 bases; nucleotides outside the gene matches: 5. Germline loops: CDR1 MGHRA, CDR2 YSYEKL. CDR3 residues: CASSQDLLAATDTQYF. In DNA form, the CDR3 reads TGCGCCAGCAGCCAAGATTTACTAGCGGCAACAGATACGCAGTATTTT.